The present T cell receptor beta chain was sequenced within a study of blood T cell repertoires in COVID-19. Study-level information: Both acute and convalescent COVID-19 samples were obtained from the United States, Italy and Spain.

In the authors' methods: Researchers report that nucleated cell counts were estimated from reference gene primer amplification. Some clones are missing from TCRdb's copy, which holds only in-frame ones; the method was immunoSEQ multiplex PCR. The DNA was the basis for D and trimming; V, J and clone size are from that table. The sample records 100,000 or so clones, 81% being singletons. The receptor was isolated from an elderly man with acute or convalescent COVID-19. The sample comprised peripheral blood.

The CDR3 DNA sequence: TGCGCCAGCAGCTTGGCCGTCAGCGGGAACACTGAAGCTTTCTTT. This translates into CASSLAVSGNTEAFF. J is TRBJ1-1 and V is TRBV5-1; D unclear. V lost 0 bases and J 1 base, leaving 10 bases between the germline ends. In germline, CDR1 is SGHRS, CDR2 YFSETQ. This CDR3 comprises 15 residues.